A single sample is the source of the 21 T cell receptor beta chains below, sequenced in a study of blood T cells in healthy people across ages. Sample-barcoded 5' priming and a J-beta primer mix drove a second PCR of 7 to 11 cycles. From the 5' RACE reads, TCRdb called clonotypes with MiXCR, one entry per CDR3 protein. The repertoire has about 770,000 distinct CDR3 sequences, more than 40% of them found once; the top ten carry 15% to 25%. The material sequenced was blood. The receptor set was obtained from a man in his sixties in good health.

J is TRBJ1-4 and V is TRBV6-2 or TRBV6-3; D possibly corresponds to TRBD1 (5 bases). The CDR3 sequence is 14 residues long. V dropped 6 bases and J dropped 3 bases, with 11 bases sitting between them. CDR1 is MNHEY, CDR2 SVGEGT, per germline. CDR3 bases: TGTGCCAGCAGGTGGGACTACGCTAATGAAAAACTGTTTTTT. Protein: CASRWDYANEKLFF.

This clonotype was observed a handful of times. V usage is TRBV4-3 and J usage is TRBJ2-7; 10 nucleotides agree with TRBD1. The V and J ends lost 1 base and 3 bases, in that order; junction bases with no gene match: 3. Germline-derived CDR1 and CDR2 are LGHNA and YSLEER. The CDR3 is made up of 15 amino acids. Written as DNA, the CDR3 is TGCGCCAGCAGCCAAGGAGGGACAGGGGACTACGAGCAGTACTTC. This sequence encodes CASSQGGTGDYEQYF.

The V call is TRBV27, the J call TRBJ2-3, with 9 bases lining up with TRBD2. V shed 6 bases, J shed 2 bases, and the junction held 9 bases outside the gene matches. CDR1 and CDR2 (germline): MNHEY, SMNVEV (reference sequence). The length of the CDR3 is 16 residues. DNA for the CDR3: TGTGCCAGCAGACTTACTTTAGCGGGGGTCACAGATACGCAGTATTTT. Translated: CASRLTLAGVTDTQYF.

V usage is TRBV28 and J usage is TRBJ2-1; D remains unclear. Looked up from germline, CDR1 is MDHEN and CDR2 is SYDVKM. The CDR3 has 12 residues. CDR3 protein: CTIRLGDNEQFF. The CDR3 nucleotides read TGTACCATCCGTCTGGGCGACAATGAGCAGTTCTTC.

This clonotype was detected once. CDR3 amino acids: CASSKRRQGNVSPLHF. CDR3 DNA: TGTGCCAGCAGCAAACGGCGTCAGGGGAATGTTTCACCCCTCCACTTT. This sequence joins TRBV6-6 and TRBJ1-6; weak D call: TRBD1 (6 bases). Trimming removed 6 bases at V and 9 bases at J, with 21 bases between. CDR3 length: 16 amino acids. Germline CDR1 and CDR2: MNHNY and SVGAGI (reference sequence).

This clonotype was picked up one time. This chain links TRBV6-1 with TRBJ2-2; D unclear. The CDR3 length is 17 residues. The germline V gene has CDR1 MNHNS and CDR2 SASEGT. The V and J ends lost 5 bases and 0 bases respectively, with 16 bases between them. This chain's CDR3 is CASSNPLTGPNTGELFF. DNA for the CDR3: TGTGCCAGCAGTAATCCCCTGACCGGCCCGAACACCGGGGAGCTGTTTTTT.

This clonotype has a count of ten or more. The chain employs TRBV20-1 and TRBJ2-7; possible D gene TRBD1, 5 bases. CDR3 length equals 14 residues. Germline V gives CDR1 DFQATT, CDR2 SNEGSKA (reference sequence). V was shortened by 0 bases and J by 7 bases, with 16 bases between the two germline ends. The CDR3 DNA sequence: TGCAGTGCTAGAGAAGGGCAGGGTGCGTGGGAGCAGTACTTC. Translating it yields CSAREGQGAWEQYF.

This clonotype has at least ten counts. This chain uses TRBV6-5 with TRBJ2-5; 7 nucleotides align to TRBD1. Germline CDR1 and CDR2: MNHEY and SVGAGI. Unmatched junction bases numbered 11, after V lost 4 bases and J lost 3 bases. The CDR3 totals 16 residues. The CDR3 here is CASSFTGTAFKETQYF. CDR3 sequence (DNA): TGTGCCAGCAGTTTTACCGGGACAGCGTTTAAAGAGACCCAGTACTTC.

This chain connects TRBV2 to TRBJ2-7; 11 bases line up with TRBD2. The trim removed 6 bases at V and 2 bases at J, leaving 12 bases unmatched. Germline loops: CDR1 SNHLY, CDR2 FYNNEI. This CDR3 is 17 amino acids long. The CDR3 sequence: CASRVNPLTSGTYEQYF. The CDR3 DNA sequence: TGTGCCAGCAGGGTAAATCCCTTGACTAGCGGGACCTACGAGCAGTACTTC. Looking up the rest from reference TRBV2 and TRBJ2-7 gives the full variable domain: EPEVTQTPSHQVTQMGQEVILRCVPISNHLYFYWYRQILGQKVEFLVSFYNNEISEKSEIFDDQFSVERPDGSNFTLKIRSTKLEDSAMYFCASRVNPLTSGTYEQYFGPGTRLTVT.

The genes are TRBV5-1 and TRBJ1-4, with D possibly matching TRBD1 (5 bases). CDR1 SGHRS and CDR2 YFSETQ come from the germline V gene. V was pared by 2 bases and J by 3 bases, with 14 bases between. The CDR3 contains 16 residues. Written as DNA, the CDR3 is TGCGCCAGCAGCTTCGATGGGAGGGGCTCTAATGAAAAACTGTTTTTT. It translates to CASSFDGRGSNEKLFF.

This chain uses TRBV5-1 with TRBJ1-1; possible D gene TRBD1, 5 bases. V lost 7 bases and J lost 2, with 12 bases in between. Germline V gene sequence: CDR1 SGHRS, CDR2 YFSETQ. CDR3 length: 13 amino acids. The CDR3 DNA sequence: TGCGCCAGCGGCTGGGGGATCAACACTGAAGCTTTCTTT. Its translation: CASGWGINTEAFF.

This clonotype was detected a few times. The chain combines TRBV5-1 with TRBJ2-2; 7 bases are a match to TRBD1. Germline trimming cut 3 bases from V and 3 bases from J; bases unmatched to any gene: 8. Germline CDR1 reads SGHRS; CDR2 reads YFSETQ. This CDR3 is built from 16 residues. CDR3 in amino acids: CASSSPQGLDTGELFF. CDR3 DNA sequence: TGCGCCAGCAGCTCGCCACAGGGGTTGGACACCGGGGAGCTGTTTTTT.

The chain is built from TRBV12-5 and TRBJ1-6; D is undetermined. Germline loops: CDR1 LGHNT, CDR2 FRNRAP. V was cut by 1 base and J by 8 bases, with 15 bases left in between. This CDR3 region has 16 residues. In DNA, the CDR3 is TGTGCTAGTGGTTTGGGGTTGTCAAGGGTTGATTCACCCCTCCACTTT. Translated: CASGLGLSRVDSPLHF.

This sequence joins TRBV6-5 and TRBJ2-1, with 10 nucleotides matching TRBD2. After removal of 2 bases from V and 6 bases from J, the junction contained 7 bases not matched to a gene. The germline V gene has CDR1 MNHEY and CDR2 SVGAGI. CDR3 length: 16 residues. The CDR3 sequence: CASSYERGGLGNEQFF. DNA of the CDR3: TGTGCCAGCAGTTACGAGCGGGGGGGCTTAGGCAATGAGCAGTTCTTC.

This clonotype was observed a single time. At one end, the junction sequence differs from germline, possibly due to a read error. The rearrangement uses TRBV7-9 and TRBJ1-6; no definite D call. Germline V gives CDR1 SEHNR, CDR2 FQNEAQ (reference sequence). This CDR3 is 15 amino acids long. The CDR3 DNA sequence: TGTGTCAGCAGCCCAACGACGGAGAGTAGTTCACCCCTCCACTTT. It specifies CVSSPTTESSSPLHF.

The V call is TRBV27, the J call TRBJ1-6, with D tentatively TRBD1 (6 bases). CDR3 size: 16 residues. With 2 bases removed from V and 5 bases from J, the gap between germline ends came to 13 bases. CDR1 is MNHEY, CDR2 SMNVEV, per germline (reference sequence). Written as DNA, the CDR3 is TGTGCCAGCAGTTTAAGGGGGAGCCGCAATAATTCACCCCTCCACTTT. It is translated as CASSLRGSRNNSPLHF.

The chain is built from TRBV7-2 and TRBJ1-1, with D tentatively TRBD1 (6 bases). The germline V gene has CDR1 SGHTA and CDR2 FQGNSA. Deletions cut 1 base from V and 4 bases from J, with 13 bases between. The CDR3 has 15 amino acids. The CDR3 spells CASSLEQGGVTEAFF. CDR3 coding DNA: TGTGCCAGCAGCTTAGAACAGGGTGGGGTCACTGAAGCTTTCTTT.

The chain combines TRBV30 with TRBJ2-7, with D hard to call. Germline loops: CDR1 GTSNPN, CDR2 SVGIG (reference sequence). This CDR3 has 12 residues. V was trimmed by 2 bases and J by 7 bases, leaving 12 bases between them. CDR3 nucleotides: TGTGCCTGGAGTCCCCAAGGAACGGAGCAGTACTTC. Amino acids: CAWSPQGTEQYF.

The chain is built from TRBV7-2 and TRBJ2-5; D gene unclear. This CDR3 is 12 amino acids long. Germline V gene data show CDR1 as SGHTA and CDR2 as FQGNSA. With 3 bases removed from V and 4 bases from J, the gap between germline ends came to 6 bases. The CDR3 DNA reads as TGTGCCAGCAGCTTCCCCCGAGAGACCCAGTACTTC. Its protein product is CASSFPRETQYF.

This clonotype has just a few counts. The genes are TRBV5-1 and TRBJ2-7; 8 nucleotides agree with TRBD1. Germline loops: CDR1 SGHRS, CDR2 YFSETQ. The CDR3 has 15 amino acids. The V gene end was trimmed by 0 bases and the J gene end by 5 bases; junction bases not matched to a gene: 7. Written as DNA, the CDR3 is TGCGCCAGCAGCTTGGCCGACAGGGGTGAAGACGAGCAGTACTTC. This translates into CASSLADRGEDEQYF. Together with reference TRBV5-1 and TRBJ2-7, the CDR3 gives the full variable domain: KAGVTQTPRYLIKTRGQQVTLSCSPISGHRSVSWYQQTPGQGLQFLFEYFSETQRNKGNFPGRFSGRQFSNSRSEMNVSTLELGDSALYLCASSLADRGEDEQYFGPGTRLTVT.

The chain employs TRBV5-1 and TRBJ2-7; 11 bases are a match to TRBD2. After removal of 3 bases from V and 0 bases from J, the junction contained 11 bases not matched to a gene. Germline lookup yields CDR1 SGHRS and CDR2 YFSETQ. The CDR3 consists of 18 residues. CDR3 in DNA: TGCGCCAGCAGCTCAAGGCCTAGCGGGAGGACCCTCTCCTACGAGCAGTACTTC. Protein sequence: CASSSRPSGRTLSYEQYF. Based on the CDR3 plus reference TRBV5-1 and TRBJ2-7, the full variable domain is KAGVTQTPRYLIKTRGQQVTLSCSPISGHRSVSWYQQTPGQGLQFLFEYFSETQRNKGNFPGRFSGRQFSNSRSEMNVSTLELGDSALYLCASSSRPSGRTLSYEQYFGPGTRLTVT.